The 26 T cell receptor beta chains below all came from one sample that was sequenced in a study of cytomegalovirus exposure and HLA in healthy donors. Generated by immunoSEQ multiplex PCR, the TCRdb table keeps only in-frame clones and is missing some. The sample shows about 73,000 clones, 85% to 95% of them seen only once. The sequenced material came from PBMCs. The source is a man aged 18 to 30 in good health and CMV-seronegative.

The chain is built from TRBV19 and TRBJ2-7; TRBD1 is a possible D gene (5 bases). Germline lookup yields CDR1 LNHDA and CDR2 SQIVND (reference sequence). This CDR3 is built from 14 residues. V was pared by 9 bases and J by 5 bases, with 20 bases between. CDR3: CASMGRDRSHEQYF. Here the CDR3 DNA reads TGTGCCAGCATGGGAAGAGACAGAAGCCACGAGCAGTACTTC.

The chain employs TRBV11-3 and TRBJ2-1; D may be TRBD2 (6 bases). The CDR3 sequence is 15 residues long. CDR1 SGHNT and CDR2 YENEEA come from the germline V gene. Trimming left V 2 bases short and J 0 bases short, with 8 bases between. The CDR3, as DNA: TGTGCCAGCAGCTTAAACGGGGGCTCCTACAATGAGCAGTTCTTC. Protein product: CASSLNGGSYNEQFF.

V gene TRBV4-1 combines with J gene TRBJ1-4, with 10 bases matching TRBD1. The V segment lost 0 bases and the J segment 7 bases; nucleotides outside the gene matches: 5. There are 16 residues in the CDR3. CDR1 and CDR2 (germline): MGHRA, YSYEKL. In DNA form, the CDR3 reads TGCGCCAGCAGCCAAGATCGGGGGACAGGGGCTGAAAAACTGTTTTTT. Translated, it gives CASSQDRGTGAEKLFF.

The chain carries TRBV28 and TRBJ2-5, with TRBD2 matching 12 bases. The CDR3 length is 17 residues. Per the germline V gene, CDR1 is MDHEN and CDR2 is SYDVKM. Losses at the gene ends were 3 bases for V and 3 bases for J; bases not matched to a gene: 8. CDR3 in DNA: TGTGCCAGCAGTTTCGTGGGGCGACTAGCGGGGGAAGAGACCCAGTACTTC. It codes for CASSFVGRLAGEETQYF.

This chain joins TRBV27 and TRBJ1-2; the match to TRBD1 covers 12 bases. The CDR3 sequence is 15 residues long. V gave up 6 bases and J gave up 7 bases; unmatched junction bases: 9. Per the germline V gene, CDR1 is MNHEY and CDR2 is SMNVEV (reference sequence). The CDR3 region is CASSPGTGGSSGYTF. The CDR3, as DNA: TGTGCCAGCAGCCCCGGGACAGGGGGCTCTAGTGGCTACACCTTC.

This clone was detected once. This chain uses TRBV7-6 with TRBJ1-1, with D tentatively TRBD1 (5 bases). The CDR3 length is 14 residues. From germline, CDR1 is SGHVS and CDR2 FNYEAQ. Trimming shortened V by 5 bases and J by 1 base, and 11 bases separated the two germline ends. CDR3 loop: CASSLAGQNTEAFF. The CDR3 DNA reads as TGTGCCAGCAGCCTCGCGGGGCAGAACACTGAAGCTTTCTTT. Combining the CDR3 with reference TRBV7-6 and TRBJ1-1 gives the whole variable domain GAGVSQSPRYKVTKRGQDVALRCDPISGHVSLYWYRQALGQGPEFLTYFNYEAQQDKSGLPNDRFSAERPEGSISTLTIQRTEQRDSAMYRCASSLAGQNTEAFFGQGTRLTVV.

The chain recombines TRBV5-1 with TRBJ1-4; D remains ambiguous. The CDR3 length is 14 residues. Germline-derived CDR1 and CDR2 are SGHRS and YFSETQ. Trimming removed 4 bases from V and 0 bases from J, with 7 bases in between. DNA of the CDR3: TGCGCCAGCAGCCCCCTTGCAACTAATGAAAAACTGTTTTTT. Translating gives CASSPLATNEKLFF.

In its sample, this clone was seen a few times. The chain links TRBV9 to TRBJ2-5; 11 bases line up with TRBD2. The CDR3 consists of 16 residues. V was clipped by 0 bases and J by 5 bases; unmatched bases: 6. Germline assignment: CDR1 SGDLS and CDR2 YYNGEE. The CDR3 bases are TGTGCCAGCAGCGTAGTAATTAGCGGGGGGGCGGAGACCCAGTACTTC. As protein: CASSVVISGGAETQYF.

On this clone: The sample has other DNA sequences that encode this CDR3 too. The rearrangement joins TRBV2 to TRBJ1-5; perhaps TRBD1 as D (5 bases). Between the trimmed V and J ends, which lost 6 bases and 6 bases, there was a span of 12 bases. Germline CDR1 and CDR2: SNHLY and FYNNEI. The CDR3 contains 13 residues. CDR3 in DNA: TGTGCCAGCAGCCGGGACTTACTTCAGCCCCAGCATTTT. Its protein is CASSRDLLQPQHF.

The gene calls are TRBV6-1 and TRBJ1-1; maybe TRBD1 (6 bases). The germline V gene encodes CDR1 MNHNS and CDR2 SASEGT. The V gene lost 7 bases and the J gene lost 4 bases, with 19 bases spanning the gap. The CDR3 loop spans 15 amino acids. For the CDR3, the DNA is TGTGCCAGCATCTATAGTGGGACACGAGGCACTGAAGCTTTCTTT. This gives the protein CASIYSGTRGTEAFF.

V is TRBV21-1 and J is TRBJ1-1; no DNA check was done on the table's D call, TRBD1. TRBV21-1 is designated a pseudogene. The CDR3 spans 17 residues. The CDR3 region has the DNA TGTGCCAGCAGCAAAGAAGGTGGTAGGGGGCAAAACACTGAAGCTTTCTTT. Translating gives CASSKEGGRGQNTEAFF.

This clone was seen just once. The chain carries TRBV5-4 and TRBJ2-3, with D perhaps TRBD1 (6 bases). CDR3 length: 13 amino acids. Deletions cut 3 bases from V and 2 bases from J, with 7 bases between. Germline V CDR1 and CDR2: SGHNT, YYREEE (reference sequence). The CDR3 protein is CASSWTDTDTQYF. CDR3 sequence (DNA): TGTGCCAGCAGCTGGACAGACACAGATACGCAGTATTTT.

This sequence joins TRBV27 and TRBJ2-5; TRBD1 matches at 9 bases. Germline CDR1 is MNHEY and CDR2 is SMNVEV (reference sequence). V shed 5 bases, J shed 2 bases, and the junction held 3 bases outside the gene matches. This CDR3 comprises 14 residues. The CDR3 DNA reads TGTGCCAGCAGTCTCGGACAGGGGCAAGAGACCCAGTACTTC. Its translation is CASSLGQGQETQYF.

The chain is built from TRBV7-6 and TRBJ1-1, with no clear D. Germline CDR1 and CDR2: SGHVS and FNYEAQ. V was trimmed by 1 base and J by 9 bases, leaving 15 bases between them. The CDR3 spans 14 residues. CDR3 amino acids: CASSLGGEVGKAFF. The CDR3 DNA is TGTGCCAGCAGCTTAGGTGGCGAGGTGGGTAAAGCTTTCTTT. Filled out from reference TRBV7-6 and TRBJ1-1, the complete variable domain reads GAGVSQSPRYKVTKRGQDVALRCDPISGHVSLYWYRQALGQGPEFLTYFNYEAQQDKSGLPNDRFSAERPEGSISTLTIQRTEQRDSAMYRCASSLGGEVGKAFFGQGTRLTVV.

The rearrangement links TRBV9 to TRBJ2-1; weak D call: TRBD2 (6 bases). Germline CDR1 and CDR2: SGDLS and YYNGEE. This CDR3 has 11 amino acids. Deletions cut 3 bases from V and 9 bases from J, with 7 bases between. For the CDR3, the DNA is TGTGCCAGCAGCGGGGAGGCTGAGCAGTTCTTC. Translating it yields CASSGEAEQFF.

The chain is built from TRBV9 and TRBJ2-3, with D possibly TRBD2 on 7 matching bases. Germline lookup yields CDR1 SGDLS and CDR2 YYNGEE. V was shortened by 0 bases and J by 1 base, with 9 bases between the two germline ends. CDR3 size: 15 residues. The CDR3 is CASSVAGGRTDTQYF. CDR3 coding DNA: TGTGCCAGCAGCGTAGCGGGGGGCCGCACAGATACGCAGTATTTT. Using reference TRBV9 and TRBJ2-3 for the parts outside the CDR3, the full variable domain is DSGVTQTPKHLITATGQRVTLRCSPRSGDLSVYWYQQSLDQGLQFLIQYYNGEERAKGNILERFSAQQFPDLHSELNLSSLELGDSALYFCASSVAGGRTDTQYFGPGTRLTVL.

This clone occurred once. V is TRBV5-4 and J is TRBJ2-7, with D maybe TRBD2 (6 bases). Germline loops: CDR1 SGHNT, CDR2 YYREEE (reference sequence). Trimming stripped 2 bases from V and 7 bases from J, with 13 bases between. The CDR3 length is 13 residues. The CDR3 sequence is CASSFPVGGEQYF. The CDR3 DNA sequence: TGTGCCAGCAGCTTCCCCGTCGGAGGGGAGCAGTACTTC.

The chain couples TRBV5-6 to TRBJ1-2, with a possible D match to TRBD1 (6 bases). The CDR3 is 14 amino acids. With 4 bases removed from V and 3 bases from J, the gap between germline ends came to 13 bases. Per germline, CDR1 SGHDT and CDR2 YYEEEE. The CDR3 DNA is TGTGCCAGCAGCCCGGCCGGACAGCACTATGGCTACACCTTC. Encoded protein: CASSPAGQHYGYTF.

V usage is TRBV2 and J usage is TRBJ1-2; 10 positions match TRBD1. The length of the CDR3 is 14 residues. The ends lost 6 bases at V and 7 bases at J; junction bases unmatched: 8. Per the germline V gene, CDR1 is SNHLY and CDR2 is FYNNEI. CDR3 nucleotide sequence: TGTGCCAGCAGGGCCGGACAGGGGGTTGGTGGCTACACCTTC. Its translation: CASRAGQGVGGYTF.

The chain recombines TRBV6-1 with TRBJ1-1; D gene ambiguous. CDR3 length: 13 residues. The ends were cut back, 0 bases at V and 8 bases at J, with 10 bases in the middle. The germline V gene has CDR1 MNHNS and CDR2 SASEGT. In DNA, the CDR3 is TGTGCCAGCAGTGAAGCGGTCCAGCGAGAAGCTTTCTTT. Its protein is CASSEAVQREAFF.

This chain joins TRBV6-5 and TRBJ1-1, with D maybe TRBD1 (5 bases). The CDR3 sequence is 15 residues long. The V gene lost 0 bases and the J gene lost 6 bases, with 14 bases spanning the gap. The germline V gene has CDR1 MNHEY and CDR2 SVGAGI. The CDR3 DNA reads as TGTGCCAGCAGTTACTCACAAGGGGAACGGGCTGAAGCTTTCTTT. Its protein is CASSYSQGERAEAFF.

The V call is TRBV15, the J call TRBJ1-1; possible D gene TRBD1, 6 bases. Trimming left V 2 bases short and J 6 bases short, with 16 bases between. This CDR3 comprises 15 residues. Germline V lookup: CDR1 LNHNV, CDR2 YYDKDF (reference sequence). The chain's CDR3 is CATSRYSTGRPEAFF. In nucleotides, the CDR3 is TGTGCCACCAGCAGATATTCGACAGGCAGGCCTGAAGCTTTCTTT.

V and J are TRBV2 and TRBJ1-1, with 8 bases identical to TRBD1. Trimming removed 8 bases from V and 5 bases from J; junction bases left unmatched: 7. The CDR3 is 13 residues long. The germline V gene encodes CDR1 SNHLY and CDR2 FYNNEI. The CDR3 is CASGSQGATEAFF. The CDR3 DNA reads TGTGCCAGCGGAAGTCAGGGGGCGACTGAAGCTTTCTTT.

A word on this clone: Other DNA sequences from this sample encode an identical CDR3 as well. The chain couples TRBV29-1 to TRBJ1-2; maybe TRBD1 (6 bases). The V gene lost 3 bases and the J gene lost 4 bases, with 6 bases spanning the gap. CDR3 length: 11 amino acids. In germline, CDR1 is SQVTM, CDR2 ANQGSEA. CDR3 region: CSVETGYGYTF. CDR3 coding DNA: TGCAGCGTTGAGACAGGCTATGGCTACACCTTC.

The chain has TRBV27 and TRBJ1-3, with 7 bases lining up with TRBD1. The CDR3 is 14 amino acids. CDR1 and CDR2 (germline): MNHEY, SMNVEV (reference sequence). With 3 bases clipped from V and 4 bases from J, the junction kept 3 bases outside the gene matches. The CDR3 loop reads CASSFRQGGNTIYF. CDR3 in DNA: TGTGCCAGCAGTTTCCGACAGGGAGGAAACACCATATATTTT.

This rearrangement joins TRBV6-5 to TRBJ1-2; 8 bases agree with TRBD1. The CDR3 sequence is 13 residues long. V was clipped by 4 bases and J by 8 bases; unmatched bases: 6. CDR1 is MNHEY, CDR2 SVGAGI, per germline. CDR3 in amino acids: CASSSRTGLGYTF. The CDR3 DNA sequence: TGTGCCAGCAGTTCCCGGACAGGGCTAGGCTACACCTTC.